This paragraph reports one T cell receptor beta chain. The data belong to a study of memory CD4+ T cells and cytomegalovirus serostatus. Sequencing was performed with immunoSEQ multiplex PCR; in TCRdb, only in-frame clones are kept and a portion is missing. The sample yields about 61,000 clones, 82% seen once. Single viable CD3+CD4+CD8-CD45RO+ cells were sorted as the memory CD4+ T cells. After thawing, CD4+ T cells were positively selected. CDR1 and CDR2 from the germline V gene are SGHDN and FVKESK. CDR3 size: 16 residues. V was pared by 4 bases and J by 3 bases, with 17 bases between. Sequenced material: memory CD4+ T cells from blood. This clonotype was sampled from an adult in good health and CMV-seronegative. The chain joins TRBV14 to TRBJ2-3; D may be TRBD1 (6 bases). The CDR3 region has the DNA TGTGCCAGCAGCCCCCGTGCAGGGCAGGGGACAGATACGCAGTATTTT. As protein: CASSPRAGQGTDTQYF.